This T cell receptor beta chain derives from a study of blood T cell repertoires in COVID-19 (dated by TCRdb to between 2020 and 2021). Describing the broader study: Samples from collaborators originated in the United States, Italy and Spain and spanned both the acute and convalescent phases of COVID-19. The prospective study material was composed of cDNA or gDNA derived from T cells, B-cell-depleted T cells, or PBMCs. Subjects who had been exposed to COVID-19, were actively infected with it, or had recovered from it provided the deeply sampled blood TCRbeta repertoires that made up the dataset. The repertoires were released in a freely available public database meant as a resource for research on the immune response to SARS-CoV-2. Samples came from the ongoing ImmuneRACE study (first 160 participants) plus 1,254 subjects from 6 global collaborators. Nearly every sample came with metadata listing a de-identified subject ID, COVID-19 status, age in years and sex. Where available, HLA class I and class II types were taken from metadata supplied by the sample provider and were not determined by assay-based typing. Results and caveats for the whole study, not just this receptor: Clinical and demographic metadata were provided uncurated, with the amount varying by source and participant.

The immunoSEQ Assay, a bias-controlled multiplex PCR, was used to amplify TCRbeta CDR3 regions from genomic DNA. In the paper's pipeline: Nucleated cell counts per sample were estimated from amplification of reference gene primers within the assay. Sequence reads were collapsed and filtered to measure the absolute abundance of every unique TCRbeta CDR3 rearrangement. For each sample, productive Simpson clonality was calculated as the square root of Simpson's diversity index over productive rearrangements. TCRdb provides this immuneACCESS table in a form limited to in-frame rearrangements. Some clones are lacking; in checked studies, under half of them reflect an unresolved V gene, and why the rest are absent is not known. V and J calls and clone size are as listed in that table; D and trimming were resolved from the DNA. Across this sample there are roughly 150,000 clones, with 60% to 85% seen only once. Roughly 8.4% of the sample is taken by the ten largest.

On this clone itself: Its antigen is currently not known. Base-call qualities are not available, and no considerably larger clone is one nucleotide away.

Collaborating institutions collected whole blood in K2EDTA tubes following their own protocols. Collaborator samples were shipped for TCRbeta analysis as frozen whole blood, isolated PBMCs, or DNA extracted from either sample type. The sample taken for sequencing was peripheral blood. This sequence was found in a man aged 60 to 69 with acute or convalescent COVID-19.

The CDR3 region reads CASSLGGRSHGYTF. Read as DNA, the sequence is TGTGCCAGCAGCTTGGGTGGGAGGTCGCATGGCTACACCTTC. Recombination joined TRBV5-8 with TRBJ1-2, with the D gene too uncertain to name. CDR1 SGHTS and CDR2 YDEGEE are derived from the germline V gene. From its cysteine to its phenylalanine, the CDR3 spans 14 amino acids. Only the CDR3 DNA stays, 42 bases, in frame from base 1. Cut back by 0 bases and 6 bases, the V and J ends lie 12 bases apart.